This TCR beta chain is drawn from a study of T cell responses to AZD1222 COVID-19 vaccine. Study observations and caveats: Regions 160-218 and 743-854 held dominance among vaccine-associated CD4 TCRs, which spanned spike. Most donors were white British, females outnumbered males, and clonal diversity was possibly underestimated. An increase in Spike-specific TCR breadth and depth was observed after two AZD1222 doses. Reports say nearly half of spike-specific TCRs go after unmutated variant regions.

A note on this clone: Its matching antigen is unknown.

Produced via immunoSEQ multiplex PCR; TCRdb's table is partial and in-frame only. The repertoire includes around 97,000 clones, 91% of them detected once, and about 41% sits in the top ten. The sequenced sample was peripheral blood, obtained on day 0 of AZD1222 vaccination. The source is an adult in good health.

CDR3 residues: CASTLGGRLNTEAFF. The CDR3 coding sequence is TGTGCCAGCACCCTAGGGGGGCGACTGAACACTGAAGCTTTCTTT. This sequence joins TRBV5-4 and TRBJ1-1; TRBD1 is a possible D gene (6 bases). This CDR3 is built from 15 residues. Germline-derived CDR1 and CDR2 are SGHNT and YYREEE (reference sequence). V lost 6 bases to trimming and J lost 0 bases, with 15 bases between them.